These 28 T cell receptor beta chains originate from one sample sequenced in a study of CD8 T cells in ankylosing spondylitis. MiXCR, applied by TCRdb to the 5' RACE reads, yields one record per CDR3 protein. The sample has about 160,000 distinct CDR3 sequences; about a sixth are singletons. Material: blood, either unsorted or a sorted T cell fraction (not recorded which). The source is a male donor with ankylosing spondylitis or in good health (not recorded which).

Details on this clonotype: This clone may be a read error of a much larger clone one base away. The V gene is TRBV11-3, the J gene TRBJ2-1; 9 positions agree with TRBD1. Germline V lookup: CDR1 SGHNT, CDR2 YENEEA. The CDR3 length is 16 residues. The CDR3 region has the DNA TGTGTCAGCAGCTTAGATGGGACAGGGCTGTACAATGAGCAGTTCTTC. Translation: CVSSLDGTGLYNEQFF. The full variable domain, in which reference TRBV11-3 and TRBJ2-1 provide the parts outside the CDR3, is EAGVVQSPRYKIIEKKQPVAFWCNPISGHNTLYWYLQNLGQGPELLIRYENEEAVDDSQLPKDRFSAERLKGVDSTLKIQPAELGDSAVYLCVSSLDGTGLYNEQFFGPGTRLTVL.

This clonotype appeared many times. The rearrangement links TRBV4-1 to TRBJ1-5; D is ambiguous. Germline CDR1 is MGHRA and CDR2 is YSYEKL. Trimming removed 2 bases from V and 4 bases from J, with 12 bases in between. The length of the CDR3 is 15 residues. Here the CDR3 DNA reads TGCGCCAGCAGCCAACTGGGTGGCCATAATCAGCCCCAGCATTTT. Its translation is CASSQLGGHNQPQHF.

This clonotype has more than one count but fewer than ten. CDR3 region: CASSIRDGRYEQYF. CDR3 DNA: TGTGCCAGTAGTATACGCGACGGAAGATACGAGCAGTACTTC. This chain uses TRBV19 with TRBJ2-7; no firm D call. Germline V gene data show CDR1 as LNHDA and CDR2 as SQIVND (reference sequence). The CDR3 covers 14 residues. V was trimmed by 2 bases and J by 4 bases, leaving 12 bases between them.

This clonotype was counted many times. This chain links TRBV6-1 with TRBJ2-7, with D uncertain. This CDR3 is built from 14 residues. Trimming removed 7 bases from V and 2 bases from J, with 15 bases in between. Germline-derived CDR1 and CDR2 are MNHNS and SASEGT. CDR3 DNA: TGTGCCAGCAAGGTGGCTACCGGCCCCTACGAGCAGTACTTC. Protein sequence: CASKVATGPYEQYF.

The chain uses TRBV10-3 and TRBJ2-6, with a weak D call TRBD1 (6 bases). The CDR3 covers 18 residues. Germline CDR1 and CDR2: ENHRY and SYGVKD. Trimming left V 0 bases short and J 0 bases short, with 12 bases between. CDR3 nucleotide sequence: TGTGCCATCAGTGAGTCTCCGGGACACAACTCTGGGGCCAACGTCCTGACTTTC. Its translation: CAISESPGHNSGANVLTF.

There are a few counts of this clonotype. V usage is TRBV3-1 and J usage is TRBJ1-2, with D perhaps matching TRBD1 (5 bases). Germline values: CDR1 LGHDT, CDR2 YNNKEL (reference sequence). Trimming pared 10 bases from V and 4 bases from J, leaving 22 bases between. CDR3 length: 15 amino acids. The CDR3 DNA is TGTGCCACCTGCCAAGATGTCAGGGCCGGCTATGGCTACACCTTC. Protein: CATCQDVRAGYGYTF.

The V call is TRBV9, the J call TRBJ2-7, with TRBD2 matching 7 bases. The V and J ends lost 4 bases and 0 bases, in that order; junction bases with no gene match: 7. There are 15 residues in the CDR3. Germline V gene sequence: CDR1 SGDLS, CDR2 YYNGEE. The CDR3 loop reads CASSPTGGSSYEQYF. CDR3 sequence (DNA): TGTGCCAGCAGCCCTACCGGCGGGAGCTCCTACGAGCAGTACTTC.

The V call is TRBV7-6, the J call TRBJ2-2, with 7 bases lining up with TRBD1. The CDR3 length is 16 residues. The V segment lost 5 bases and the J segment 1 base; nucleotides outside the gene matches: 7. Germline assignment: CDR1 SGHVS and CDR2 FNYEAQ. CDR3 sequence: CASSVRQGLNTGELFF. The CDR3 nucleotides are TGTGCCAGCAGCGTTCGACAGGGTCTGAACACCGGGGAGCTGTTTTTT.

This clonotype was recorded many times. The chain carries TRBV20-1 and TRBJ2-2; D remains unclear. V lost 1 base and J 5 bases, leaving 8 bases between the germline ends. The CDR3 runs to 13 residues. The germline CDR1 and CDR2 sequences are DFQATT and SNEGSKA (reference sequence). The CDR3 DNA is TGCAGTGCTAGAGCGGACCGTACCGGGGAGCTGTTTTTT. This gives the protein CSARADRTGELFF.

This clonotype has ten or more counts. The chain carries TRBV28 and TRBJ2-2; D is uncertain. This CDR3 spans 11 amino acids. Germline values: CDR1 MDHEN, CDR2 SYDVKM. Trimming removed 5 bases at V and 4 bases at J, with 2 bases between. The CDR3 sequence is CASSVTGELFF. As DNA, the CDR3 is TGTGCCAGCAGTGTCACCGGGGAGCTGTTTTTT.

In this sample, this clonotype turned up many times. The chain recombines TRBV20-1 with TRBJ1-4, with D uncertain. The germline V and J ends were trimmed by 1 base and 5 bases, with 8 bases remaining between them. The CDR3 is 13 amino acids. Germline CDR1 and CDR2: DFQATT and SNEGSKA (reference sequence). CDR3 in DNA: TGCAGTGCTAGAGGGCACCTCAATGAAAAACTGTTTTTT. The encoded protein is CSARGHLNEKLFF.

This sequence joins TRBV5-1 and TRBJ1-2; D is ambiguous. Looked up from germline, CDR1 is SGHRS and CDR2 is YFSETQ. The V gene lost 4 bases and the J gene lost 2 bases, with 12 bases spanning the gap. The CDR3 totals 14 residues. The CDR3 bases are TGCGCCAGCAGCATAACCGGACGGAACTATGGCTACACCTTC. Translated, it gives CASSITGRNYGYTF. Variable domain in full (rest from reference TRBV5-1 and TRBJ1-2): KAGVTQTPRYLIKTRGQQVTLSCSPISGHRSVSWYQQTPGQGLQFLFEYFSETQRNKGNFPGRFSGRQFSNSRSEMNVSTLELGDSALYLCASSITGRNYGYTFGSGTRLTVV.

The chain is built from TRBV7-6 and TRBJ2-7; D is unresolved. CDR1 is SGHVS and CDR2 is FNYEAQ in the germline V gene. The V gene lost 2 bases and the J gene lost 0 bases, with 11 bases spanning the gap. The CDR3 runs 15 residues. CDR3 DNA: TGTGCCAGCAGCTTAACCACACAGAGCTCCTACGAGCAGTACTTC. It specifies CASSLTTQSSYEQYF.

The sample holds many counts of this clonotype. The chain combines TRBV5-1 with TRBJ1-2, with D possibly being TRBD1 (5 bases). The CDR3 spans 14 residues. Germline V gene sequence: CDR1 SGHRS, CDR2 YFSETQ. V was shortened by 5 bases and J by 5 bases, with 16 bases between the two germline ends. In nucleotides, the CDR3 is TGCGCCAGCAGTAGCACAGGCGGCGATTATGGCTACACCTTC. This encodes CASSSTGGDYGYTF.

This clonotype was detected ten times or more. The chain couples TRBV24-1 to TRBJ2-3, with 11 bases identical to TRBD2. The V segment lost 6 bases and the J segment 2 bases; nucleotides outside the gene matches: 9. Germline V CDR1 and CDR2: KGHDR, SFDVKD. The CDR3 spans 17 residues. The CDR3 DNA reads as TGTGCCACCAGTAAGCGGCTAGCGGGAGGCTCCACAGATACGCAGTATTTT. Its translation is CATSKRLAGGSTDTQYF.

V gene TRBV5-5 combines with J gene TRBJ1-3; D remains unclear. This CDR3 contains 16 residues. Looked up from germline, CDR1 is SGHKS and CDR2 is YYEKEE (reference sequence). The V end was cut by 0 bases, the J end by 1 base, with 11 bases between. CDR3 sequence reads: CASSLATLGSGNTIYF. Here the CDR3 DNA reads TGTGCCAGCAGCTTGGCTACTCTAGGTTCTGGAAACACCATATATTTT.

This clonotype was seen many times. The genes are TRBV27 and TRBJ2-7; unclear D gene. The length of the CDR3 is 13 residues. V lost 3 bases and J 2 bases, leaving 8 bases between the germline ends. CDR1 is MNHEY and CDR2 is SMNVEV in the germline V gene (reference sequence). The CDR3 sequence: CASSFNGAYEQYF. Here the CDR3 DNA reads TGTGCCAGCAGTTTTAACGGAGCCTACGAGCAGTACTTC.

In its sample, this clonotype was seen a few times. The genes are TRBV24-1 and TRBJ2-4, with TRBD1 matching 9 bases. V shed 4 bases, J shed 6 bases, and the junction held 6 bases outside the gene matches. Per the germline V gene, CDR1 is KGHDR and CDR2 is SFDVKD. CDR3 length: 15 amino acids. The CDR3 reads CATSDPQGAGNIQYF. CDR3 nucleotide sequence: TGTGCCACCAGTGACCCACAGGGGGCTGGAAACATTCAGTACTTC.

Ten or more counts support this clonotype. The CDR3 sequence: CASSLTRDRGLEQYF. The DNA of the CDR3 is TGTGCCAGCAGCTTAACTCGGGACAGGGGGCTCGAGCAGTACTTC. This chain uses TRBV7-3 with TRBJ2-7, with 12 bases identical to TRBD1. V trimming: 0 bases; J trimming: 6 bases; junction bases outside the gene matches: 3. This CDR3 contains 15 residues. In germline, CDR1 is SGHTA, CDR2 FQGTGA.

The chain is built from TRBV3-1 and TRBJ1-1; the match to TRBD1 covers 8 bases. Germline V gives CDR1 LGHDT, CDR2 YNNKEL (reference sequence). With 4 bases clipped from V and 3 bases from J, the junction kept 10 bases outside the gene matches. The CDR3 extends over 16 amino acids. Written as DNA, the CDR3 is TGTGCCAGCAGCCCATTAGGGGACAGGACGGACACTGAAGCTTTCTTT. The encoded protein is CASSPLGDRTDTEAFF.

This clonotype was detected many times. This chain joins TRBV20-1 and TRBJ1-4; a weak D match, TRBD1 (5 bases). Germline assignment: CDR1 DFQATT and CDR2 SNEGSKA (reference sequence). CDR3 length: 14 amino acids. V was cut by 6 bases and J by 7 bases, with 18 bases left in between. The CDR3 DNA sequence: TGCAGTGCCAGCGGGACGGAGGGTAGTGAAAAACTGTTTTTT. This translates into CSASGTEGSEKLFF.

This clonotype was counted ten times or more. The gene calls are TRBV29-1 and TRBJ2-5; 9 bases fit TRBD1. The germline CDR1 and CDR2 sequences are SQVTM and ANQGSEA. Trimming cost V 3 bases and J 5 bases; bases outside gene matches: 7. The CDR3 is 14 amino acids. The CDR3 loop is CSVEGTGIWETQYF. The CDR3, as DNA: TGCAGCGTTGAGGGGACAGGGATTTGGGAGACCCAGTACTTC. Based on the CDR3 plus reference TRBV29-1 and TRBJ2-5, the full variable domain is SAVISQKPSRDICQRGTSLTIQCQVDSQVTMMFWYRQQPGQSLTLIATANQGSEATYESGFVIDKFPISRPNLTFSTLTVSNMSPEDSSIYLCSVEGTGIWETQYFGPGTRLLVL.

This chain joins TRBV11-2 and TRBJ2-6, with no clear D. The V gene lost 5 bases and the J gene lost 2 bases, with 19 bases spanning the gap. The CDR3 runs to 18 residues. Germline-derived CDR1 and CDR2 are SGHAT and FQNNGV. The CDR3 sequence is CASSLRVTQSTGANVLTF. DNA for the CDR3: TGTGCCAGCAGCCTCCGGGTGACTCAGAGTACTGGGGCCAACGTCCTGACTTTC.

This clonotype was seen a handful of times. V is TRBV18 and J is TRBJ2-5; tentatively, D is TRBD1 (5 bases). Germline-derived CDR1 and CDR2 are KGHSH and LQKENI. The ends were cut back, 0 bases at V and 5 bases at J, with 10 bases in the middle. The CDR3 consists of 14 residues. This CDR3 reads CASSPPQNRETQYF. CDR3 sequence (DNA): TGTGCCAGCTCACCACCACAGAACAGGGAGACCCAGTACTTC.

In its sample, this clonotype was seen once. V and J are TRBV29-1 and TRBJ1-1, with D hard to call. V lost 2 bases and J lost 0, with 7 bases in between. Germline lookup yields CDR1 SQVTM and CDR2 ANQGSEA. The CDR3 consists of 13 residues. Here the CDR3 DNA reads TGCAGCGTTGAAAGGGTCTTGAACACTGAAGCTTTCTTT. Translating it yields CSVERVLNTEAFF.

Only a few counts were recorded for this clonotype. The chain carries TRBV10-3 and TRBJ2-5, with 10 bases fitting TRBD1. The CDR3 length is 15 residues. Germline trimming cut 3 bases from V and 4 bases from J; bases unmatched to any gene: 5. The germline V gene has CDR1 ENHRY and CDR2 SYGVKD. This CDR3 reads CAISDGTGDPETQYF. The CDR3 coding sequence is TGTGCCATCAGTGATGGGACAGGGGACCCAGAGACCCAGTACTTC.

In its sample, this clonotype was seen a few times. V usage is TRBV6-5 and J usage is TRBJ2-1; 14 bases line up with TRBD2. The CDR3 covers 16 residues. In germline, CDR1 is MNHEY, CDR2 SVGAGI. V lost 4 bases and J lost 8; bases outside the gene matches: 7. For the CDR3, the DNA is TGTGCCAGCAGTTCCCCGGGACTAGCGGGAGCCTATGAGCAGTTCTTC. Encoded protein: CASSSPGLAGAYEQFF.

This clonotype was counted ten times or more. This sequence joins TRBV5-1 and TRBJ2-1, with 9 nucleotides matching TRBD2. After removal of 4 bases from V and 2 bases from J, the junction contained 7 bases not matched to a gene. CDR1 is SGHRS and CDR2 is YFSETQ in the germline V gene. The CDR3 loop spans 16 amino acids. The CDR3 region has the DNA TGCGCCAGCAGCCCCTGGGTAGCGGGAGCCTACAATGAGCAGTTCTTC. Its protein product is CASSPWVAGAYNEQFF.